These 2 T cell receptor beta chains were all obtained from the same sample, sequenced in a study of control samples from healthy donors and cancer patients. The assay was immunoSEQ multiplex PCR, and TCRdb's table has in-frame clones only and misses some. Of roughly 170,000 clones listed, 94% are singletons. Material: blood. These receptors were obtained from a young woman in good health.

This chain uses TRBV3-1 (or the pseudogene TRBV3-2) with TRBJ2-3; the match to TRBD2 covers 10 bases. Trimming cost V 0 bases and J 3 bases; bases outside gene matches: 12. The CDR3 totals 19 residues. Per the germline V gene, CDR1 is LGHDT and CDR2 is YNNKEL (reference sequence). The CDR3 DNA follows: TGTGCCAGCAGCCAAGAAGGGTTAGCGGGGGGCCGGGGGACAGATACGCAGTATTTT. This codes for CASSQEGLAGGRGTDTQYF.

There are a few counts of this clone. J is TRBJ1-1 and V is TRBV6-1; TRBD1 agrees at 8 bases. V dropped 1 base and J dropped 3; count of bases not matched to a gene: 7. This CDR3 region has 16 residues. Looked up from germline, CDR1 is MNHNS and CDR2 is SASEGT. CDR3: CASSEGKDRVYTEAFF. In DNA, the CDR3 is TGTGCCAGCAGTGAAGGAAAGGACAGGGTCTACACTGAAGCTTTCTTT.